The clone carrying this TCR beta chain was observed a few times. TCRdb fed the 5' RACE reads into MiXCR, producing one record per CDR3 protein. The table has about 96,000 distinct CDR3 sequences, roughly 8.8% seen once. This entry belongs to a study of CD8 T cells in ankylosing spondylitis. Trimming pared 5 bases from V and 7 bases from J, leaving 9 bases between. Germline V gene data show CDR1 as MDHEN and CDR2 as SYDVKM. The CDR3 covers 12 residues. This receptor was obtained from a male donor with ankylosing spondylitis or in good health (not recorded which). The chain employs TRBV28 and TRBJ1-5; no reliable D call. Sequencing used blood, either unsorted or a sorted T cell fraction (not recorded which). CDR3 region: CASSPSEQPQHF. As DNA, the CDR3 is TGTGCCAGCAGTCCCTCCGAGCAGCCCCAGCATTTT.